The 27 T cell receptor beta chains below come from one sample, sequenced in a study of T cell changes during pregnancy in multiple sclerosis. Produced via immunoSEQ multiplex PCR; TCRdb's table is partial and in-frame only. This sample has about 39,000 clones, with 75% to 95% found just once. Here the sequenced sample was CD4+ T cells from peripheral blood mononuclear cells, taken after pregnancy. The receptor set was obtained from a female donor in good health, enrolled as a control in a pregnancy study.

The chain couples TRBV18 to TRBJ1-4; D remains unclear. This CDR3 contains 13 residues. The germline V gene has CDR1 KGHSH and CDR2 LQKENI. V lost 6 bases and J 5 bases, leaving 10 bases between the germline ends. The CDR3 DNA reads as TGTGCCAGCTCTCCCCAGAAGAATGAAAAACTGTTTTTT. It codes for CASSPQKNEKLFF.

The V call is TRBV28, the J call TRBJ1-3, with a tentative D call TRBD1 (6 bases). Germline loops: CDR1 MDHEN, CDR2 SYDVKM. The germline V and J ends were trimmed by 6 bases and 0 bases, with 15 bases remaining between them. The CDR3 is 16 amino acids. This chain's CDR3 is CASRAAGAVSGNTIYF. The CDR3 DNA is TGTGCCAGCAGAGCCGCAGGGGCTGTCTCTGGAAACACCATATATTTT.

This clone showed up just once. The chain uses TRBV28 and TRBJ2-1, with 8 positions matching TRBD1. Per the germline V gene, CDR1 is MDHEN and CDR2 is SYDVKM. Losses at the gene ends were 6 bases for V and 5 bases for J; bases not matched to a gene: 6. This CDR3 contains 14 residues. The CDR3 spells CASSPGGLDNEQFF. CDR3 in DNA: TGTGCCAGCAGCCCAGGGGGCTTGGACAATGAGCAGTTCTTC.

The V and J genes are TRBV6-5 and TRBJ1-1, with D perhaps TRBD1 (5 bases). The germline gives CDR1 MNHEY, CDR2 SVGAGI. V lost 5 bases to trimming and J lost 4 bases, with 14 bases between them. The CDR3 contains 14 residues. For the CDR3, the DNA is TGTGCCAGCAGTCGACAGAAGGGCCTCACTGAAGCTTTCTTT. This gives the protein CASSRQKGLTEAFF.

The chain uses TRBV18 and TRBJ2-7, with D possibly being TRBD1 (6 bases). Trimming removed 3 bases from V and 0 bases from J, with 12 bases in between. The CDR3 has 15 amino acids. Looked up from germline, CDR1 is KGHSH and CDR2 is LQKENI. The DNA for the CDR3 is TGTGCCAGCTCACCCGCCCAGGGGTCCTCCTACGAGCAGTACTTC. This gives the protein CASSPAQGSSYEQYF. Full variable domain (remainder filled in from reference TRBV18 and TRBJ2-7): NAGVMQNPRHLVRRRGQEARLRCSPMKGHSHVYWYRQLPEEGLKFMVYLQKENIIDESGMPKERFSAEFPKEGPSILRIQQVVRGDSAAYFCASSPAQGSSYEQYFGPGTRLTVT.

J is TRBJ2-5 and V is TRBV10-1, with D maybe TRBD2 (6 bases). Looked up from germline, CDR1 is WNHNN and CDR2 is SYGVQD (reference sequence). Trimming stripped 6 bases from V and 5 bases from J, with 19 bases between. This CDR3 is built from 15 residues. The CDR3, as DNA: TGCGCCAGCAGCGGAAGGTCTGGCGGGGTTGAGACCCAGTACTTC. It is translated as CASSGRSGGVETQYF.

Only a few counts were recorded for this clone. The chain combines TRBV28 with TRBJ1-2; D gene uncertain. This CDR3 has 14 residues. Germline CDR1 and CDR2: MDHEN and SYDVKM. The ends were cut back, 4 bases at V and 8 bases at J, with 17 bases in the middle. The CDR3 DNA reads as TGTGCCAGCAGTTCCGGGCCCCTTGGAGGGGGCTACACCTTC. Its protein is CASSSGPLGGGYTF.

The chain employs TRBV27 and TRBJ2-3; 10 positions match TRBD2. Unmatched junction bases numbered 11, after V lost 5 bases and J lost 3 bases. The length of the CDR3 is 17 residues. Germline values: CDR1 MNHEY, CDR2 SMNVEV (reference sequence). This chain's CDR3 is CASSHSPPSGRTDTQYF. CDR3 coding DNA: TGTGCCAGCAGTCACTCCCCTCCTAGCGGGAGAACAGATACGCAGTATTTT.

This chain uses TRBV27 with TRBJ1-5, with D hard to call. CDR3 length: 16 residues. The V and J ends lost 5 bases and 2 bases respectively, with 16 bases between them. CDR1 and CDR2 (germline): MNHEY, SMNVEV (reference sequence). CDR3 loop: CASSERTWGGNQPQHF. The CDR3 bases are TGTGCCAGCAGTGAAAGGACGTGGGGAGGCAATCAGCCCCAGCATTTT.

This clone was observed once. The CDR3 sequence: CASSSGLPGEQFF. The CDR3 region has the DNA TGTGCCAGCAGTTCGGGACTTCCTGGTGAGCAGTTCTTC. V gene TRBV6-6 combines with J gene TRBJ2-1; tentative D call: TRBD2 (6 bases). CDR3 length equals 13 residues. V was trimmed by 4 bases and J by 9 bases, leaving 13 bases between them. Germline CDR1 reads MNHNY; CDR2 reads SVGAGI (reference sequence).

The chain is built from TRBV27 and TRBJ2-4, with 9 bases lining up with TRBD2. Germline CDR1 MNHEY, CDR2 SMNVEV (reference sequence). CDR3 length: 16 residues. The V segment lost 4 bases and the J segment 5 bases; nucleotides outside the gene matches: 9. The CDR3 DNA follows: TGTGCCAGCAGTTATATCAGCGGGGGGCGAGAAAACATTCAGTACTTC. Protein: CASSYISGGRENIQYF.

This chain joins TRBV28 and TRBJ2-5; D is perhaps TRBD1 (6 bases). Germline lookup yields CDR1 MDHEN and CDR2 SYDVKM. The length of the CDR3 is 12 residues. V was shortened by 6 bases and J by 2 bases, with 7 bases between the two germline ends. The CDR3 reads CASSTGQETQYF. In nucleotides, the CDR3 is TGTGCCAGCAGCACAGGGCAAGAGACCCAGTACTTC.

The chain carries TRBV5-4 and TRBJ2-5, with D possibly TRBD1 on 6 matching bases. The ends were cut back, 2 bases at V and 0 bases at J, with 11 bases in the middle. Germline CDR1 SGHNT, CDR2 YYREEE (reference sequence). This CDR3 region has 15 residues. Here the CDR3 reads CASSFNGQNQETQYF. In nucleotides, the CDR3 is TGTGCCAGCAGCTTTAACGGACAGAACCAAGAGACCCAGTACTTC. The full variable domain, completed using reference TRBV5-4 and TRBJ2-5, is ETGVTQSPTHLIKTRGQQVTLRCSSQSGHNTVSWYQQALGQGPQFIFQYYREEENGRGNFPPRFSGLQFPNYSSELNVNALELDDSALYLCASSFNGQNQETQYFGPGTRLLVL.

The rearrangement uses TRBV19 and TRBJ1-5; possibly TRBD1 for D (6 bases). The ends were cut back, 3 bases at V and 5 bases at J, with 8 bases in the middle. Per germline, CDR1 LNHDA and CDR2 SQIVND (reference sequence). The CDR3 has 13 residues. The CDR3 spells CASSIRGDQPQHF. CDR3 DNA sequence: TGTGCCAGTAGTATCAGGGGAGATCAGCCCCAGCATTTT.

The rearrangement links TRBV5-1 to TRBJ1-4, with D uncertain. The CDR3 contains 14 residues. Trimming took 0 bases from V and 8 from J, leaving 11 bases between them. Germline V gene data show CDR1 as SGHRS and CDR2 as YFSETQ. CDR3 bases: TGCGCCAGCAGCTTGGGTACGCTGAGGGAAAAACTGTTTTTT. Amino acid sequence: CASSLGTLREKLFF.

The CDR3 is CASSFGWGGSHYEQYF. CDR3 bases: TGTGCCAGCAGCTTCGGTTGGGGGGGGTCACACTACGAGCAGTACTTC. The chain carries TRBV5-8 and TRBJ2-7, with 7 bases aligning to TRBD2. This CDR3 is 16 amino acids long. Unmatched junction bases numbered 11, after V lost 2 bases and J lost 3 bases. Germline V gene sequence: CDR1 SGHTS, CDR2 YDEGEE.

The chain is built from TRBV25-1 and TRBJ2-2; unclear D gene. V gave up 4 bases and J gave up 2 bases, with 14 bases separating them. Germline CDR1 reads MGHDK; CDR2 reads SYGVNS. The CDR3 has 16 residues. The CDR3 here is CASSVLASTNTGELFF. The CDR3, as DNA: TGTGCCAGCAGTGTGTTGGCCTCGACTAACACCGGGGAGCTGTTTTTT. The full variable domain, completed using reference TRBV25-1 and TRBJ2-2, is EADIYQTPRYLVIGTGKKITLECSQTMGHDKMYWYQQDPGMELHLIHYSYGVNSTEKGDLSSESTVSRIRTEHFPLTLESARPSHTSQYLCASSVLASTNTGELFFGEGSRLTVL.

The chain has TRBV5-1 and TRBJ2-5; a weak D match, TRBD1 (6 bases). The CDR3 is 15 amino acids. Trimming took 2 bases from V and 1 from J, leaving 12 bases between them. The germline gives CDR1 SGHRS, CDR2 YFSETQ. CDR3 nucleotide sequence: TGCGCCAGCAGCTTACTACAGGGTCCCCAAGAGACCCAGTACTTC. Protein sequence: CASSLLQGPQETQYF.

The chain's CDR3 is CASSTGQGNYTF. The CDR3 DNA reads as TGTGCCAGCAGTACCGGACAGGGTAACTACACCTTC. The J gene is TRBJ1-2, the V gene TRBV6-1; 8 bases match TRBD1. The CDR3 totals 12 residues. Germline CDR1 reads MNHNS; CDR2 reads SASEGT. V was pared by 5 bases and J by 10 bases, with 6 bases of the junction left unmatched.

V is TRBV4-1 and J is TRBJ2-3; 7 nucleotides line up with TRBD2. The V and J ends lost 2 bases and 6 bases, in that order; junction bases with no gene match: 11. The length of the CDR3 is 16 residues. Germline V gives CDR1 MGHRA, CDR2 YSYEKL. The CDR3 DNA follows: TGCGCCAGCAGCCAACTATATAATCAGGGAGGGGATACGCAGTATTTT. As protein: CASSQLYNQGGDTQYF.

This chain connects TRBV4-1 to TRBJ2-1, with a tentative D call TRBD2 (7 bases). In germline, CDR1 is MGHRA, CDR2 YSYEKL. The CDR3 spans 15 residues. With 0 bases removed from V and 7 bases from J, the gap between germline ends came to 13 bases. CDR3 sequence reads: CASSQEWGGGNEQFF. The CDR3 DNA reads TGCGCCAGCAGCCAAGAGTGGGGGGGCGGGAATGAGCAGTTCTTC.

Worth noting for this clone: Lacking the conserved final phenylalanine or tryptophan, this CDR3 likely reflects a read error. The DNA is omitted, as the CDR3 cannot be located on it reliably, and the CDR3 follows TCRdb's listing. The chain is built from TRBV20-1 and TRBJ1-2; no DNA check was done on the table's D call, TRBD1. CDR1 DFQATT and CDR2 SNEGSKA come from the germline V gene (reference sequence). The CDR3 is 11 residues long, counting both termini. The CDR3 loop reads CSARPEQGAAV.

The chain combines TRBV6-5 with TRBJ1-2; possible D gene TRBD1, 5 bases. The CDR3 has 12 amino acids. CDR1 MNHEY and CDR2 SVGAGI come from the germline V gene. V was shortened by 10 bases and J by 2 bases, with 11 bases between the two germline ends. DNA of the CDR3: TGTGCCATACAGGACGGAAACTATGGCTACACCTTC. Translated, it gives CAIQDGNYGYTF.

This rearrangement joins TRBV28 to TRBJ1-5; D gene unclear. Trimming removed 5 bases from V and 5 bases from J, with 7 bases in between. Germline values: CDR1 MDHEN, CDR2 SYDVKM. The CDR3 contains 12 residues. The CDR3 here is CASSPRDQPQHF. DNA of the CDR3: TGTGCCAGCAGTCCGAGGGATCAGCCCCAGCATTTT.

The chain employs TRBV9 and TRBJ2-7, with D possibly being TRBD1 (6 bases). Trimming took off 0 bases at V and 0 bases at J, with 10 bases between the two ends. Germline V gene data show CDR1 as SGDLS and CDR2 as YYNGEE. This CDR3 region has 15 residues. CDR3 protein: CASSVGQGYSYEQYF. Written as DNA, the CDR3 is TGTGCCAGCAGCGTAGGGCAGGGGTACTCCTACGAGCAGTACTTC.

The genes are TRBV4-1 and TRBJ1-4; a possible D gene is TRBD1 (5 bases). Germline V gene sequence: CDR1 MGHRA, CDR2 YSYEKL. The CDR3 extends over 16 amino acids. Trimming removed 4 bases from V and 0 bases from J, with 12 bases in between. CDR3 sequence reads: CASSLKDTSTNEKLFF. The CDR3 DNA follows: TGCGCCAGCAGCCTTAAGGACACGTCAACTAATGAAAAACTGTTTTTT.

The chain carries TRBV7-6 and TRBJ2-2; D not resolved. Per germline, CDR1 SGHVS and CDR2 FNYEAQ. Trimming took 5 bases from V and 7 from J, leaving 14 bases between them. The CDR3 is made up of 14 amino acids. The CDR3 spells CASSPDLRVGELFF. The CDR3 region has the DNA TGTGCCAGCAGCCCCGATCTACGGGTCGGGGAGCTGTTTTTT. The whole variable domain, filled in from reference TRBV7-6 and TRBJ2-2, reads GAGVSQSPRYKVTKRGQDVALRCDPISGHVSLYWYRQALGQGPEFLTYFNYEAQQDKSGLPNDRFSAERPEGSISTLTIQRTEQRDSAMYRCASSPDLRVGELFFGEGSRLTVL.